Listed below are T cell receptor beta chains from one sample, sequenced in a study of T cell responses to AZD1222 COVID-19 vaccine. The protocol was immunoSEQ multiplex PCR, while the TCRdb copy is restricted to in-frame clones and leaves out a portion. Of approximately 61,000 clones in the sample, around 82% were seen once. The sequencing here drew on peripheral blood, taken 28 days after the second AZD1222 dose. Receptor source: an adult who received the AZD1222 COVID-19 vaccine. CDR3s include the opening cysteine and the closing phenylalanine or tryptophan. D genes are given only for firm matches. For some rows the clone size is stated as once, few or many, or as a class when expanded; others skip it.

j_gene: TRBJ2-1; v_gene: TRBV7-2; abundance: once; d_gene: TRBD2; CDR3aa: CASSPGTSGKQFF; CDR3nt: TGTGCCAGCAGCCCGGGGACTAGCGGGAAGCAGTTCTTC
j_gene: TRBJ1-1; v_gene: TRBV23-1; abundance: .; d_gene: .; CDR3aa: CASGPRVSNTEAFF; CDR3nt: TGCGCCAGCGGACCGCGGGTCAGTAACACTGAAGCTTTCTTT
j_gene: TRBJ1-5; v_gene: TRBV28; abundance: few; d_gene: .; CDR3aa: CASSSVGAGSNQPQHF; CDR3nt: TGTGCCAGCAGTTCGGTAGGGGCCGGGAGCAATCAGCCCCAGCATTTT
j_gene: TRBJ2-3; v_gene: TRBV5-4; abundance: .; d_gene: TRBD2; CDR3aa: CASSGLAGGITDTQYF; CDR3nt: TGTGCCAGCAGCGGATTAGCGGGAGGGATCACAGATACGCAGTATTTT
j_gene: TRBJ2-7; v_gene: TRBV6-5; abundance: .; d_gene: TRBD2; CDR3aa: CASSYLAGEGYEQYF; CDR3nt: TGTGCCAGCAGTTACCTAGCGGGAGAGGGGTACGAGCAGTACTTC
j_gene: TRBJ2-6; v_gene: TRBV7-6; abundance: .; d_gene: .; CDR3aa: CASSLSAGYHSGANVLTF; CDR3nt: TGTGCCAGCAGCTTATCGGCAGGCTACCACTCTGGGGCCAACGTCCTGACTTTC
j_gene: TRBJ1-2; v_gene: TRBV10-3; abundance: .; d_gene: TRBD1; CDR3aa: CAIWTGSLNYGYTF; CDR3nt: TGTGCCATTTGGACAGGGTCTCTTAACTATGGCTACACCTTC
j_gene: TRBJ2-7; v_gene: TRBV19; abundance: .; d_gene: .; CDR3aa: CASSKIGQYYEQYF; CDR3nt: TGTGCCAGTAGTAAAATAGGACAGTATTACGAGCAGTACTTC
j_gene: TRBJ2-1; v_gene: TRBV28; abundance: .; d_gene: TRBD1; CDR3aa: CASSRQGGYNEQFF; CDR3nt: TGTGCCAGCAGCAGACAGGGGGGCTACAATGAGCAGTTCTTC
j_gene: TRBJ1-5; v_gene: TRBV28; abundance: .; d_gene: .; CDR3aa: CASSPPGLNQPQHF; CDR3nt: TGTGCCAGCAGTCCTCCGGGCCTGAATCAGCCCCAGCATTTT
j_gene: TRBJ1-1; v_gene: TRBV15; abundance: .; d_gene: .; CDR3aa: CATSREQGMNTEAFF; CDR3nt: TGTGCCACCAGCAGAGAACAGGGAATGAACACTGAAGCTTTCTTT
j_gene: TRBJ2-1; v_gene: TRBV25-1; abundance: .; d_gene: TRBD1; CDR3aa: CASSRTRDSEEQFF; CDR3nt: TGTGCCAGCTCACGAACCCGGGACAGCGAAGAGCAGTTCTTC
j_gene: TRBJ2-3; v_gene: TRBV28; abundance: .; d_gene: TRBD1; CDR3aa: CASSPQDRGVDTQYF; CDR3nt: TGTGCCAGCAGTCCCCAAGACAGGGGGGTCGATACGCAGTATTTT
j_gene: TRBJ2-7; v_gene: TRBV10-3; abundance: .; d_gene: TRBD2; CDR3aa: CAISEGAGKRAVGEQYF; CDR3nt: TGTGCCATCAGTGAGGGAGCGGGGAAGAGAGCCGTGGGGGAGCAGTACTTC
j_gene: TRBJ2-2; v_gene: TRBV18; abundance: .; d_gene: .; CDR3aa: CASSPLRGNTGELFF; CDR3nt: TGTGCCAGCTCACCACTACGCGGGAACACCGGGGAGCTGTTTTTT
j_gene: TRBJ2-7; v_gene: TRBV20-1; abundance: .; d_gene: .; CDR3aa: CSASRKGGLYEQYF; CDR3nt: TGCAGTGCTAGTAGAAAGGGAGGCCTTTACGAGCAGTACTTC
j_gene: TRBJ2-3; v_gene: TRBV5-4; abundance: .; d_gene: .; CDR3aa: CASSLAPTGAKDTQYF; CDR3nt: TGTGCCAGCAGCTTGGCCCCCACGGGAGCGAAAGATACGCAGTATTTT
j_gene: TRBJ1-6; v_gene: TRBV11-2; abundance: .; d_gene: TRBD1; CDR3aa: CASSHTPRDSYNSPLHF; CDR3nt: TGTGCCAGCAGCCATACCCCCAGGGACAGCTATAATTCACCCCTCCACTTT
j_gene: TRBJ2-1; v_gene: TRBV7-8; abundance: once; d_gene: .; CDR3aa: CASSLYGGEQFF; CDR3nt: TGTGCCAGCAGCTTATACGGGGGTGAGCAGTTCTTC
j_gene: TRBJ2-5; v_gene: TRBV5-1; abundance: .; d_gene: TRBD2; CDR3aa: CASSLGLAGDQETQYF; CDR3nt: TGCGCCAGCAGCTTGGGGCTAGCGGGTGATCAAGAGACCCAGTACTTC
j_gene: TRBJ2-7; v_gene: TRBV28; abundance: .; d_gene: TRBD1; CDR3aa: CASSLFRQGPNEQYF; CDR3nt: TGTGCCAGCAGTTTATTTCGACAGGGCCCCAACGAGCAGTACTTC
j_gene: TRBJ1-4; v_gene: TRBV7-2; abundance: .; d_gene: .; CDR3aa: CASSSATDLGEKLFF; CDR3nt: TGTGCCAGCAGCTCGGCGACTGACCTGGGGGAAAAACTGTTTTTT
j_gene: TRBJ2-5; v_gene: TRBV6-1; abundance: once; d_gene: .; CDR3aa: CASSYRQGYQTQYF; CDR3nt: TGTGCCAGCAGTTATAGGCAGGGTTATCAGACCCAGTACTTC
j_gene: TRBJ2-5; v_gene: TRBV7-9; abundance: .; d_gene: .; CDR3aa: CASSSVQGVGQETQYF; CDR3nt: TGTGCCAGCAGCTCCGTACAGGGAGTTGGGCAAGAGACCCAGTACTTC
j_gene: TRBJ1-2; v_gene: TRBV5-5; abundance: .; d_gene: .; CDR3aa: CASRSPGARDGYTF; CDR3nt: TGTGCCAGCAGGTCTCCAGGGGCAAGAGATGGCTACACCTTC
j_gene: TRBJ1-5; v_gene: TRBV18; abundance: .; d_gene: .; CDR3aa: CASSPEDSRGQPQHF; CDR3nt: TGTGCCAGCTCACCAGAAGATTCACGGGGTCAGCCCCAGCATTTT
j_gene: TRBJ2-7; v_gene: TRBV19; abundance: once; d_gene: .; CDR3aa: CASSRDGYEQYF; CDR3nt: TGTGCCAGTAGTAGGGATGGATACGAGCAGTACTTC
j_gene: TRBJ1-1; v_gene: TRBV2; abundance: .; d_gene: TRBD1; CDR3aa: CASRETGRAEAFF; CDR3nt: TGTGCCAGCAGGGAGACAGGGCGGGCTGAAGCTTTCTTT
j_gene: TRBJ2-7; v_gene: TRBV7-3; abundance: .; d_gene: .; CDR3aa: CASSPQSSYEQYF; CDR3nt: TGTGCCAGCAGCCCGCAAAGCTCCTACGAGCAGTACTTC
j_gene: TRBJ2-3; v_gene: TRBV30; abundance: .; d_gene: .; CDR3aa: CAWRRPSSTDTQYF; CDR3nt: TGTGCCTGGAGAAGGCCTAGCAGCACAGATACGCAGTATTTT
j_gene: TRBJ2-1; v_gene: TRBV6-5; abundance: .; d_gene: .; CDR3aa: CASSPDRFAYNEQFF; CDR3nt: TGTGCCAGCAGCCCCGACAGGTTTGCCTACAATGAGCAGTTCTTC
j_gene: TRBJ2-7; v_gene: TRBV7-2; abundance: .; d_gene: TRBD1; CDR3aa: CASSPRQGSYEQYF; CDR3nt: TGTGCCAGCAGCCCCCGACAGGGCTCCTACGAGCAGTACTTC
j_gene: TRBJ2-3; v_gene: TRBV10-3; abundance: once; d_gene: .; CDR3aa: CAMLAGQGNEDTQYF; CDR3nt: TGTGCCATGCTAGCGGGACAGGGAAATGAGGATACGCAGTATTTT
j_gene: TRBJ1-1; v_gene: TRBV19; abundance: .; d_gene: TRBD1; CDR3aa: CASSIRTGGTEAFF; CDR3nt: TGTGCCAGTAGTATAAGGACAGGGGGCACTGAAGCTTTCTTT
j_gene: TRBJ1-6; v_gene: TRBV19; abundance: .; d_gene: TRBD1; CDR3aa: CASSTGQEISNSPLHF; CDR3nt: TGTGCCAGTAGTACCGGACAGGAGATATCTAATTCACCCCTCCACTTT
j_gene: TRBJ1-1; v_gene: TRBV29-1; abundance: once; d_gene: .; CDR3aa: CSVRPSGTSEAFF; CDR3nt: TGCAGCGTTCGTCCATCAGGGACGAGTGAAGCTTTCTTT
j_gene: TRBJ1-1; v_gene: TRBV7-2; abundance: .; d_gene: .; CDR3aa: CASSLTRGGRVLNTEAFF; CDR3nt: TGTGCCAGCAGCTTAACCCGCGGGGGGCGCGTATTGAACACTGAAGCTTTCTTT
j_gene: TRBJ1-5; v_gene: TRBV5-6; abundance: .; d_gene: TRBD1; CDR3aa: CASSWGTGNNQPQHF; CDR3nt: TGTGCCAGCAGCTGGGGGACAGGGAACAATCAGCCCCAGCATTTT
j_gene: TRBJ2-7; v_gene: TRBV27; abundance: .; d_gene: .; CDR3aa: CATSVGASYEQYF; CDR3nt: TGTGCCACCAGTGTGGGGGCTTCCTACGAGCAGTACTTC
j_gene: TRBJ1-1; v_gene: TRBV7-2; abundance: .; d_gene: TRBD1; CDR3aa: CASSLWDRATEAFF; CDR3nt: TGTGCCAGCAGCTTATGGGACAGGGCCACTGAAGCTTTCTTT
j_gene: TRBJ2-7; v_gene: TRBV5-4; abundance: .; d_gene: .; CDR3aa: CASSSRTEQYEQYF; CDR3nt: TGTGCCAGCAGCTCCCGGACAGAGCAATACGAGCAGTACTTC
j_gene: TRBJ2-7; v_gene: TRBV4-2; abundance: many; d_gene: TRBD1; CDR3aa: CASAATGAYEQYF; CDR3nt: TGTGCCAGTGCCGCAACAGGGGCCTACGAGCAGTACTTC
j_gene: TRBJ1-4; v_gene: TRBV28; abundance: .; d_gene: .; CDR3aa: CASSFLTPFRGRLGEKLFF; CDR3nt: TGTGCCAGCAGTTTTCTTACACCTTTCAGGGGTCGTTTGGGCGAAAAACTGTTTTTT
j_gene: TRBJ1-1; v_gene: TRBV7-9; abundance: .; d_gene: .; CDR3aa: CASSFSPVTEAFF; CDR3nt: TGTGCCAGCAGCTTCTCGCCTGTGACTGAAGCTTTCTTT
j_gene: TRBJ1-5; v_gene: TRBV5-1; abundance: .; d_gene: TRBD1; CDR3aa: CASSLAGQVNQPQHF; CDR3nt: TGCGCCAGCAGCTTGGCGGGACAGGTCAATCAGCCCCAGCATTTT
j_gene: TRBJ1-6; v_gene: TRBV18; abundance: .; d_gene: .; CDR3aa: CASSPQSGGAHSPLHF; CDR3nt: TGTGCCAGCTCACCACAGAGTGGAGGGGCGCATTCACCCCTCCACTTT
j_gene: TRBJ2-1; v_gene: TRBV19; abundance: .; d_gene: .; CDR3aa: CASSTIHQNEQFF; CDR3nt: TGTGCCAGTAGTACAATACACCAGAATGAGCAGTTCTTC
j_gene: TRBJ1-2; v_gene: TRBV28; abundance: .; d_gene: .; CDR3aa: CASSLSLGQIYGYTF; CDR3nt: TGTGCCAGCAGTTTATCCCTAGGACAGATCTATGGCTACACCTTC
j_gene: TRBJ1-5; v_gene: TRBV6-1; abundance: .; d_gene: .; CDR3aa: CASSDPGAGYNQPQHF; CDR3nt: TGTGCCAGCAGTGACCCTGGGGCCGGTTACAATCAGCCCCAGCATTTT
j_gene: TRBJ1-4; v_gene: TRBV9; abundance: once; d_gene: .; CDR3aa: CASSVGPDEKLFF; CDR3nt: TGTGCCAGCAGCGTAGGACCCGATGAAAAACTGTTTTTT
j_gene: TRBJ2-2; v_gene: TRBV7-9; abundance: .; d_gene: .; CDR3aa: CASFRRAGELFF; CDR3nt: TGTGCCAGCTTCCGCAGGGCCGGGGAGCTGTTTTTT
j_gene: TRBJ2-1; v_gene: TRBV19; abundance: .; d_gene: TRBD1; CDR3aa: CASTQDRGPYNEQFF; CDR3nt: TGTGCCAGTACTCAGGACAGGGGGCCGTACAATGAGCAGTTCTTC
j_gene: TRBJ1-6; v_gene: TRBV5-1; abundance: .; d_gene: TRBD1; CDR3aa: CASSLATGVVSPLHF; CDR3nt: TGCGCCAGCAGCTTGGCGACAGGGGTGGTTTCACCCCTCCACTTT
j_gene: TRBJ1-2; v_gene: TRBV5-4; abundance: .; d_gene: .; CDR3aa: CASSSALVTGTKNYGYTF; CDR3nt: TGTGCCAGCAGCTCAGCCCTAGTGACCGGGACAAAAAACTATGGCTACACCTTC
j_gene: TRBJ2-1; v_gene: TRBV30; abundance: .; d_gene: TRBD2; CDR3aa: CAWSVRGGHNEQFF; CDR3nt: TGTGCCTGGAGTGTTCGGGGGGGGCACAATGAGCAGTTCTTC